This TCR beta chain was documented in a study of shared clonotypes between healthy human individuals. As for the study in general: With ages of 18 to 49, the donors were a couple of women and a few men. Regarding the study as a whole: A generally larger estimated richness was seen in naive subsets than in memory subsets. Sorted-subset sequencing, rarefaction showed, was incomplete despite large depth. A handful of donors showed sharing of 4.5% to 5% of naive CD4 clonotypes.

With regard to this clone: The antigen remains undetermined.

This CDR3 comprises 15 residues. Germline CDR1 is MNHEY and CDR2 is SMNVEV (reference sequence). V lost 5 bases to trimming and J lost 1 base, with 15 bases between them. This table comes from immunoSEQ multiplex PCR, and its TCRdb copy is limited to in-frame clones, with some not included. The sample yields around 750,000 clones, 74% seen once. Sequences were obtained from memory CD4+ T cells sorted from blood. Sample subset: CD45RA-negative fraction. The chain uses TRBV27 and TRBJ2-7; D unresolved. The TCR sequence derives from a woman aged 25 to 39 in good health. The CDR3 loop is CASSATWWVSYEQYF. Written as DNA, the CDR3 is TGTGCCAGCAGTGCCACCTGGTGGGTTTCCTACGAGCAGTACTTC.